This entry lists 26 T cell receptor beta chains sequenced from one sample in a study of breast tumors, draining lymph nodes, adjacent tissues (dated by TCRdb to the mid-2010s). Receptor amplification or capture employed multiplex PCR. Sequencing was carried out with an Illumina HiSeq 2000. TCRdb reprocessed the public reads (quality trimming at Q25 with fastp, clone calling with MiXCR) and kept in-frame beta chains. Rows with a matching CDR3 protein are joined into one entry that keeps the most common DNA and genes. Recorded for this sample are tens of thousands of distinct CDR3 sequences; less than 60% of them occurred a single time. Of the sample, roughly 19% falls within the top ten clones. Sample: breast tumor tissue. These receptors originate from a female donor with breast cancer. Some clones in this sample may be carry-over from other donors' samples.

This clonotype showed up many times. The rearrangement links TRBV7-2 to TRBJ1-5; perhaps TRBD1 as D (5 bases). The germline CDR1 and CDR2 sequences are SGHTA and FQGNSA. The CDR3 runs 13 residues. Trimming cost V 1 base and J 7 bases, with 8 bases left between them. CDR3 bases: TGTGCCAGCAGCTTAGGGGGCAGACAGCCCCAGCATTTT. Protein: CASSLGGRQPQHF.

This chain links TRBV2 with TRBJ1-6; no clear D gene. The ends were cut back, 0 bases at V and 11 bases at J, with 2 bases in the middle. The CDR3 extends over 11 amino acids. Germline V gives CDR1 SNHLY, CDR2 FYNNEI. CDR3 region: CASSEAPPLHF. The CDR3 DNA reads as TGTGCCAGCAGTGAAGCGCCACCCCTCCACTTT.

The chain couples TRBV2 to TRBJ2-7; 7 bases map to TRBD2. This CDR3 has 13 amino acids. Germline assignment: CDR1 SNHLY and CDR2 FYNNEI. The V gene end was trimmed by 8 bases and the J gene end by 5 bases; junction bases not matched to a gene: 9. CDR3 DNA: TGTGCCAGCGGCGAGCGGGGAAGCGACGAGCAGTACTTC. It translates to CASGERGSDEQYF.

The V and J genes are TRBV20-1 and TRBJ1-5; D remains unclear. The CDR3 is 13 amino acids. The V end lost 3 bases, the J end lost 1 base, and 7 bases lay between the germline ends. Germline V gene data show CDR1 as DFQATT and CDR2 as SNEGSKA (reference sequence). The CDR3 spells CSASRGSNQPQHF. The CDR3 nucleotides read TGCAGTGCTAGTCGCGGGAGCAATCAGCCCCAGCATTTT.

This clonotype has at least ten counts. The chain couples TRBV5-8 to TRBJ2-7; D remains unclear. The CDR3 is 16 amino acids. In germline, CDR1 is SGHTS, CDR2 YDEGEE. The V and J ends lost 4 bases and 2 bases respectively, with 19 bases between them. In DNA form, the CDR3 reads TGTGCCAGCAGCCTTATCCCCAGGATCGTTCCCTACGAGCAGTACTTC. It yields the protein CASSLIPRIVPYEQYF.

The chain's CDR3 is CSVYGQNYGYTF. The CDR3 bases are TGCAGCGTTTACGGACAGAACTATGGCTACACCTTC. The chain joins TRBV29-1 to TRBJ1-2; a weak D match, TRBD1 (6 bases). The ends were cut back, 5 bases at V and 2 bases at J, with 9 bases in the middle. The CDR3 spans 12 residues. CDR1 and CDR2 (germline): SQVTM, ANQGSEA.

Of note for this clonotype: No conserved phenylalanine or tryptophan is present at the end of the CDR3, so a read error is the likely explanation. The chain links TRBV7-3 to TRBJ2-3; D possibly corresponds to TRBD2 (5 bases). CDR3 length: 14 residues. CDR1 and CDR2 from the germline V gene are SGHTA and FQGTGA. Trimming stripped 3 bases from V and 5 bases from J, with 12 bases between. The CDR3 sequence is CASSLGSEIDTQYL. The CDR3 nucleotides read TGTGCCAGCAGCTTGGGTAGCGAGATAGATACGCAGTATCTT.

Worth noting for this clonotype: A much larger clone lies a single base off, so this may be a read error. The J gene is TRBJ2-7, the V gene TRBV5-8, with 7 bases that match TRBD2. CDR3 length: 15 residues. After removal of 3 bases from V and 4 bases from J, the junction contained 10 bases not matched to a gene. From germline, CDR1 is SGHTS and CDR2 YDEGEE. The CDR3: CASSSGTTGFYEQYF. The CDR3 DNA follows: TGTGCCAGCAGCTCCGGGACTACCGGGTTTTACGAGCAGTACTTC.

This clonotype appeared once. The chain joins TRBV10-3 to TRBJ1-2; TRBD1 matches at 12 bases. V was pared by 6 bases and J by 8 bases, with 7 bases of the junction left unmatched. CDR3 length equals 14 residues. Germline assignment: CDR1 ENHRY and CDR2 SYGVKD. The CDR3: CAIRLRGQGAGYTF. CDR3 DNA sequence: TGTGCCATCAGGCTCCGGGGACAGGGGGCAGGCTACACCTTC.

With regard to this clonotype: Compared with germline, one end of the junction differs, possibly owing to a read error. The CDR3 spells CASSMRDREINEKLLF. The DNA for the CDR3 is TGTGCCAGTAGTATGAGGGACAGGGAAATTAATGAAAAACTGTTATTT. The chain carries TRBV19 and TRBJ1-4, with 9 bases matching TRBD1. Germline lookup yields CDR1 LNHDA and CDR2 SQIVND (reference sequence). CDR3 size: 16 residues.

This chain joins TRBV9 and TRBJ2-7; D is ambiguous. Trimming took 3 bases from V and 7 from J, leaving 14 bases between them. From germline, CDR1 is SGDLS and CDR2 YYNGEE. CDR3 size: 13 residues. In nucleotides, the CDR3 is TGTGCCAGCAGCGCGACGGCCGGTGGGGAGCAGTACTTC. Translated: CASSATAGGEQYF.

This clonotype was picked up many times. The genes are TRBV5-1 and TRBJ2-7; 7 positions agree with TRBD2. Looked up from germline, CDR1 is SGHRS and CDR2 is YFSETQ. This CDR3 is built from 19 residues. With V trimmed by 7 bases and J by 3 bases, 25 bases remained unmatched. The CDR3 region has the DNA TGCGCCAGCGTGACCGGGACCCAAGGGAGGGAAGAGGCAAGCTACGAGCAGTACTTC. This encodes CASVTGTQGREEASYEQYF. Combining the CDR3 with reference TRBV5-1 and TRBJ2-7 gives the whole variable domain KAGVTQTPRYLIKTRGQQVTLSCSPISGHRSVSWYQQTPGQGLQFLFEYFSETQRNKGNFPGRFSGRQFSNSRSEMNVSTLELGDSALYLCASVTGTQGREEASYEQYFGPGTRLTVT.

This clonotype was detected many times. The gene calls are TRBV20-1 and TRBJ1-6; tentatively, D is TRBD1 (6 bases). There are 12 residues in the CDR3. Germline V gene data show CDR1 as DFQATT and CDR2 as SNEGSKA (reference sequence). The CDR3 region has the DNA TGCTCGCTGGACAGAAATAATTCACCCCTCCACTTT. This sequence encodes CSLDRNNSPLHF.

The V call is TRBV13, the J call TRBJ2-2; 8 bases map to TRBD1. The J call may be in error: the DNA end matches TRBJ2-3 better. The CDR3 is made up of 15 amino acids. Germline-derived CDR1 and CDR2 are PRHDT and FYEKMQ (reference sequence). The CDR3 is CASSPPGQGPDTQYF. CDR3 nucleotides: TGTGCCAGCAGCCCACCTGGACAGGGTCCAGATACGCAGTATTTT.

This clonotype was found many times. The rearrangement uses TRBV20-1 and TRBJ2-7; 9 bases fit TRBD1. Per germline, CDR1 DFQATT and CDR2 SNEGSKA (reference sequence). This CDR3 spans 14 amino acids. V trimming: 6 bases; J trimming: 9 bases; junction bases outside the gene matches: 15. CDR3 bases: TGCAGTGCCCAACCTCCGGGACAGGGCTACCGGCAGTACTTC. Translating gives CSAQPPGQGYRQYF.

This clonotype showed up many times. The V gene is TRBV18, the J gene TRBJ2-3; 13 nucleotides agree with TRBD2. The CDR3 consists of 16 residues. Germline values: CDR1 KGHSH, CDR2 LQKENI. After removal of 2 bases from V and 2 bases from J, the junction contained 1 base not matched to a gene. The DNA for the CDR3 is TGTGCCAGCTCACCAGGACTAGCGGGGGTCACAGATACGCAGTATTTT. It is translated as CASSPGLAGVTDTQYF.

The table lists this clonotype with a count of one. The chain uses TRBV2 and TRBJ2-7; D not certain. Trimming removed 3 bases at V and 7 bases at J, with 13 bases between. The CDR3 is made up of 13 amino acids. From germline, CDR1 is SNHLY and CDR2 FYNNEI. CDR3: CASSEGLYREQYF. Written as DNA, the CDR3 is TGTGCCAGCAGTGAGGGCTTGTATCGGGAGCAGTACTTC.

J is TRBJ2-2 and V is TRBV19; the D is unclear. The germline gives CDR1 LNHDA, CDR2 SQIVND (reference sequence). Trimming took off 4 bases at V and 1 base at J, with 7 bases between the two ends. This CDR3 spans 14 amino acids. The CDR3 bases are TGTGCCAGTAGTAGAAGGGTGAACACCGGGGAGCTGTTTTTT. Its protein is CASSRRVNTGELFF.

The table lists this clonotype with a few counts. This chain joins TRBV7-2 and TRBJ1-4; D ambiguous. Germline assignment: CDR1 SGHTA and CDR2 FQGNSA. V shed 1 base and J shed 8 bases, with 5 bases lying between them. The CDR3 length is 12 residues. The CDR3 loop is CASSLESEKLFF. CDR3 DNA: TGTGCCAGCAGCTTAGAAAGCGAAAAACTGTTTTTT.

This clonotype came up many times. This chain links TRBV6-5 with TRBJ1-5, with D unclear. Germline lookup yields CDR1 MNHEY and CDR2 SVGAGI. V was trimmed by 1 base and J by 4 bases, leaving 8 bases between them. The CDR3 has 14 amino acids. This CDR3 reads CASSYYMGNQPQHF. The CDR3, as DNA: TGTGCCAGCAGTTACTATATGGGTAATCAGCCCCAGCATTTT.

V is TRBV7-2 and J is TRBJ2-1; tentatively, D is TRBD1 (5 bases). Per germline, CDR1 SGHTA and CDR2 FQGNSA. The CDR3 is made up of 12 amino acids. The V gene lost 5 bases and the J gene lost 9 bases, with 11 bases spanning the gap. As DNA, the CDR3 is TGTGCCAGCAGCATTCAGGGCGGTGAGCAGTTCTTC. Protein sequence: CASSIQGGEQFF.

In DNA form, the CDR3 reads TGTGCCATCAGTGAGGTAAAGCGGGGCTCCTACGAGCAGTACTTC. Protein: CAISEVKRGSYEQYF. The chain carries TRBV10-3 and TRBJ2-7; 7 bases line up with TRBD2. The ends lost 2 bases at V and 0 bases at J; junction bases unmatched: 4. The CDR3 is 15 residues long. Germline CDR1 and CDR2: ENHRY and SYGVKD.

V and J are TRBV5-4 and TRBJ2-1, with TRBD1 identical over 8 bases. The CDR3 totals 15 residues. Germline V lookup: CDR1 SGHNT, CDR2 YYREEE (reference sequence). After removal of 0 bases from V and 3 bases from J, the junction contained 2 bases not matched to a gene. The CDR3 DNA reads TGTGCCAGCAGCTTGGCCGGGACAGGCTACAATGAGCAGTTCTTC. This gives the protein CASSLAGTGYNEQFF.

This clonotype was seen many times. The V call is TRBV6-6, the J call TRBJ1-5, with a possible D match to TRBD1 (6 bases). Trimming cost V 4 bases and J 2 bases, with 12 bases left between them. Germline loops: CDR1 MNHNY, CDR2 SVGAGI (reference sequence). The CDR3 covers 15 residues. CDR3 in DNA: TGTGCCAGCAGTTCACCCAGGGGAGGCAATCAGCCCCAGCATTTT. Translating gives CASSSPRGGNQPQHF.

This chain connects TRBV19 to TRBJ2-3; D not resolved. V was pared by 3 bases and J by 4 bases, with 8 bases between. The CDR3 extends over 13 amino acids. Germline V CDR1 and CDR2: LNHDA, SQIVND (reference sequence). CDR3 protein: CASSILQADTQYF. The DNA of the CDR3 is TGTGCCAGTAGTATCCTGCAAGCAGATACGCAGTATTTT. The whole variable domain, filled in from reference TRBV19 and TRBJ2-3, reads DGGITQSPKYLFRKEGQNVTLSCEQNLNHDAMYWYRQDPGQGLRLIYYSQIVNDFQKGDIAEGYSVSREKKESFPLTVTSAQKNPTAFYLCASSILQADTQYFGPGTRLTVL.

At least ten counts were recorded for this clonotype. The chain combines TRBV20-1 with TRBJ2-7, with D perhaps given as TRBD1 or TRBD2 (5 bases each). V shed 3 bases and J shed 2 bases, with 17 bases lying between them. CDR1 is DFQATT, CDR2 SNEGSKA, per germline (reference sequence). The CDR3 length is 15 residues. The CDR3 sequence is CSARDGRGDTYEQYF. CDR3 DNA sequence: TGCAGTGCTAGGGACGGCCGAGGGGATACCTACGAGCAGTACTTC.